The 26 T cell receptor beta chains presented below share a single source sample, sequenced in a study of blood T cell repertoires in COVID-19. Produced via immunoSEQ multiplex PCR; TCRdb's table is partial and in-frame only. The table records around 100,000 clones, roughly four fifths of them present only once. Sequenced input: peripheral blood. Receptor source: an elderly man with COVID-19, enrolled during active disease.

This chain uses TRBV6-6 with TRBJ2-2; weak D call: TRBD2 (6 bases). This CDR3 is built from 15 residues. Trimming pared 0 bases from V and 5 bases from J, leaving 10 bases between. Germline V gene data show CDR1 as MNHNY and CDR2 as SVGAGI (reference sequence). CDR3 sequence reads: CASSYSGTLTGELFF. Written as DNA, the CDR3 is TGTGCCAGCAGTTACTCGGGGACTTTAACCGGGGAGCTGTTTTTT.

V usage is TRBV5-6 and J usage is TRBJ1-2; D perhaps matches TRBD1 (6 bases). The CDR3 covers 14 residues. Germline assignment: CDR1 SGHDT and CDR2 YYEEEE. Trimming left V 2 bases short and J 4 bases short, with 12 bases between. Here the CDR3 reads CASSLLQGIYGYTF. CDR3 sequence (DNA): TGTGCCAGCAGCTTATTACAGGGAATCTATGGCTACACCTTC.

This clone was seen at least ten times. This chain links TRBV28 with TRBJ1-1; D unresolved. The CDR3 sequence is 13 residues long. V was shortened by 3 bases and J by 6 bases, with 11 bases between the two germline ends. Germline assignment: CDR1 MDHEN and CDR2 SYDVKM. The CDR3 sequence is CASSLRASAEAFF. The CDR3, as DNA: TGTGCCAGCAGTTTGAGGGCCAGCGCTGAAGCTTTCTTT. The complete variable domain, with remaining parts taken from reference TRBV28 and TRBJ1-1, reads DVKVTQSSRYLVKRTGEKVFLECVQDMDHENMFWYRQDPGLGLRLIYFSYDVKMKEKGDIPEGYSVSREKKERFSLILESASTNQTSMYLCASSLRASAEAFFGQGTRLTVV.

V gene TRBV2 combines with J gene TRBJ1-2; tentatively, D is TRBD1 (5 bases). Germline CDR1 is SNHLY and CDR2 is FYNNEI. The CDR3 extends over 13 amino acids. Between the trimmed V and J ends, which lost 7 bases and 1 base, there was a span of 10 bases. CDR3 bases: TGTGCCAGCACTGACAGTTATAACTATGGCTACACCTTC. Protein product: CASTDSYNYGYTF.

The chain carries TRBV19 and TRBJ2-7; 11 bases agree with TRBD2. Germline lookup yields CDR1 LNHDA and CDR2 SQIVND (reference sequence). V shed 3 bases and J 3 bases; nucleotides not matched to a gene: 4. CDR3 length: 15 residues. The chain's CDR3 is CASSIGTSGYYEQYF. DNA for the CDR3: TGTGCCAGTAGTATCGGGACTAGCGGTTACTACGAGCAGTACTTC.

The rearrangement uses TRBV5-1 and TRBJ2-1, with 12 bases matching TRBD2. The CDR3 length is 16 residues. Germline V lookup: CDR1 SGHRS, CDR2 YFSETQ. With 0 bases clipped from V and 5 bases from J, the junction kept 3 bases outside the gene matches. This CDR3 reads CASSLVWTSGNNEQFF. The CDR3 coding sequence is TGCGCCAGCAGCTTGGTATGGACTAGCGGGAACAATGAGCAGTTCTTC.

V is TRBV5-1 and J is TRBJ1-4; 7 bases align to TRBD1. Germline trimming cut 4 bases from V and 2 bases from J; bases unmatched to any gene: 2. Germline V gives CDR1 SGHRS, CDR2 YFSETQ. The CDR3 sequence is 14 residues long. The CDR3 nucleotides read TGCGCCAGCAGCAGGGGACAGACTAATGAAAAACTGTTTTTT. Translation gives CASSRGQTNEKLFF.

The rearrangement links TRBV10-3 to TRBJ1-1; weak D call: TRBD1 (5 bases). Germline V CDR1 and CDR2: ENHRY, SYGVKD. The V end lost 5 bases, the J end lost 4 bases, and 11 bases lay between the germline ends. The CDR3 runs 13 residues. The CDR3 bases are TGTGCCATCAGTCAGGGTTACGGCACTGAAGCTTTCTTT. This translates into CAISQGYGTEAFF.

The CDR3 sequence: CAIRGQGAQETQYF. The CDR3 nucleotides read TGTGCCATCAGGGGACAGGGGGCACAAGAGACCCAGTACTTC. The chain uses TRBV10-3 and TRBJ2-5; 12 nucleotides line up with TRBD1. Trimming removed 6 bases from V and 2 bases from J; junction bases left unmatched: 1. Germline V gene data show CDR1 as ENHRY and CDR2 as SYGVKD. The CDR3 covers 14 residues.

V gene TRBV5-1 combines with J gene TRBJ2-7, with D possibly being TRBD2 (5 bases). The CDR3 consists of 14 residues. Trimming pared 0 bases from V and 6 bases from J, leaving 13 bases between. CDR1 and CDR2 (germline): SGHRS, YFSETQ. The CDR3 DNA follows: TGCGCCAGCAGCTTGGAGGTTAGAGGGAGCGAGCAGTACTTC. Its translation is CASSLEVRGSEQYF.

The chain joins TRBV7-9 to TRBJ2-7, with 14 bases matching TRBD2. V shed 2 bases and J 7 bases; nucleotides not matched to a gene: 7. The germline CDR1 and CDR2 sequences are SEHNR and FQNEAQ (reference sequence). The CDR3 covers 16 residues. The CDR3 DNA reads TGTGCCAGCAGCTTAAATTCGGGACTAGCGGGGGTGGAGCAGTACTTC. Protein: CASSLNSGLAGVEQYF.

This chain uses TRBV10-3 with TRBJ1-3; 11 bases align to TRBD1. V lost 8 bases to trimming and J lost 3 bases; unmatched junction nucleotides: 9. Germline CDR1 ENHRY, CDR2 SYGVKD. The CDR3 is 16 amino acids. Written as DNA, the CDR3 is TGTGCCATCTCGCCGGACAGGGGGCAATTTGGAAACACCATATATTTT. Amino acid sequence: CAISPDRGQFGNTIYF.

The CDR3 DNA reads TGTGCCAGCAGCTTGGGAGTCACCGGGACAACCGAGGGCACCATATATTTT. Translating gives CASSLGVTGTTEGTIYF. The genes are TRBV5-5 and TRBJ1-3; D may be TRBD1 (6 bases). The germline V and J ends were trimmed by 0 bases and 9 bases, with 22 bases remaining between them. Germline V lookup: CDR1 SGHKS, CDR2 YYEKEE (reference sequence). CDR3 size: 17 residues.

CDR3 coding DNA: TGTGCCAGCAGTTACCTAAAAGGAGTATTAAATGAGCAGTTCTTC. Encoded protein: CASSYLKGVLNEQFF. The chain is built from TRBV6-2 or TRBV6-3 and TRBJ2-1, with D uncertain. CDR1 is MNHEY and CDR2 is SVGEGT in the germline V gene. CDR3 length: 15 amino acids. V was cut by 2 bases and J by 7 bases, with 15 bases left in between.

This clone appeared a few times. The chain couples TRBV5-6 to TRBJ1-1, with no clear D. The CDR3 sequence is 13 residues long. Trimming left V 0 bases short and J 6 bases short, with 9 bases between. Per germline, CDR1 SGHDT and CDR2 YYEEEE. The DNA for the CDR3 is TGTGCCAGCAGCTTGGATCGAGGATCTGAAGCTTTCTTT. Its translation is CASSLDRGSEAFF.

CDR3 nucleotides: TGTGCCAGCAGGGATTTAGCGCGTTGGGACAATGAGCAGTTCTTC. Protein: CASRDLARWDNEQFF. This chain uses TRBV27 with TRBJ2-1, with D maybe TRBD2 (5 bases). Between the trimmed V and J ends, which lost 6 bases and 5 bases, there was a span of 17 bases. CDR1 is MNHEY, CDR2 SMNVEV, per germline (reference sequence). The CDR3 has 15 amino acids.

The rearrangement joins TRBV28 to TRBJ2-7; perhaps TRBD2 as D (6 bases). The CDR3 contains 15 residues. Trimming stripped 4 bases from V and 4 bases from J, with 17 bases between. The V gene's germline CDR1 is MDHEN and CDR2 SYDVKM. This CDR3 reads CASSSPRGKGYEQYF. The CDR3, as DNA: TGTGCCAGCAGTTCCCCCCGGGGGAAGGGATACGAGCAGTACTTC.

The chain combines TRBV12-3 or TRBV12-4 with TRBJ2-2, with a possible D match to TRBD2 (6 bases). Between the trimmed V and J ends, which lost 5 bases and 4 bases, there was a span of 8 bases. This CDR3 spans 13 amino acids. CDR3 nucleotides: TGTGCCAGCAGTCCGGGACTCACCGGGGAGCTGTTTTTT. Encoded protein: CASSPGLTGELFF.

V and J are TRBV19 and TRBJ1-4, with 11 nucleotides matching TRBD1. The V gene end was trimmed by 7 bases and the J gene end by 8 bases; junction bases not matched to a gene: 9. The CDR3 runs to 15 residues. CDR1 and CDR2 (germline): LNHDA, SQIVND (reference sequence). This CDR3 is CASTARDRGDEKLFF. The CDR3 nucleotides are TGTGCCAGTACCGCACGGGACAGGGGGGACGAAAAACTGTTTTTT.

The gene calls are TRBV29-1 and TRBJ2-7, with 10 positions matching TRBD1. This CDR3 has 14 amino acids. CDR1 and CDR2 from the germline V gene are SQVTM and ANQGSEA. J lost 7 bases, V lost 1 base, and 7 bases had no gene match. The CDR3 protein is CSVEGRQGAREQYF. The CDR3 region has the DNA TGCAGCGTTGAAGGGCGACAGGGGGCACGGGAGCAGTACTTC.

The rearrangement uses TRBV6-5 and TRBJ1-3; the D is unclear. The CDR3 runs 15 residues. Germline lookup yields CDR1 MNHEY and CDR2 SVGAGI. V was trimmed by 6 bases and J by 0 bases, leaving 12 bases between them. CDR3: CASRAPRDSGNTIYF. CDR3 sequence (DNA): TGTGCCAGCAGGGCCCCTCGGGACTCTGGAAACACCATATATTTT.

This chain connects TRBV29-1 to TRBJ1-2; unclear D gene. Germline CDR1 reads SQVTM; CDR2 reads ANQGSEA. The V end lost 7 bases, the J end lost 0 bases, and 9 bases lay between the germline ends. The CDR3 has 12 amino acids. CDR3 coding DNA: TGCAGCGCCGAGCGATCTAACTATGGCTACACCTTC. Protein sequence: CSAERSNYGYTF.

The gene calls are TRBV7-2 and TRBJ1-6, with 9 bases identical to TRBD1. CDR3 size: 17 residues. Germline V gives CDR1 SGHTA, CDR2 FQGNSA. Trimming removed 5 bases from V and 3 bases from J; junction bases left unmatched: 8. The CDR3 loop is CASSPSPDRGYNSPLHF. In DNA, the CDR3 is TGTGCCAGCAGCCCCTCCCCGGACAGGGGCTATAATTCACCCCTCCACTTT.

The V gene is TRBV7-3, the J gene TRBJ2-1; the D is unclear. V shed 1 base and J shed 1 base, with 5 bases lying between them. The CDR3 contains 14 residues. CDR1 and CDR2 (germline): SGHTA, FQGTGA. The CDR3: CASSLMASYNEQFF. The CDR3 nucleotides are TGTGCCAGCAGCTTAATGGCTTCCTACAATGAGCAGTTCTTC. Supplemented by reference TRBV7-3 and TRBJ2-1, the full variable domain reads GAGVSQTPSNKVTEKGKYVELRCDPISGHTALYWYRQSLGQGPEFLIYFQGTGAADDSGLPNDRFFAVRPEGSVSTLKIQRTERGDSAVYLCASSLMASYNEQFFGPGTRLTVL.

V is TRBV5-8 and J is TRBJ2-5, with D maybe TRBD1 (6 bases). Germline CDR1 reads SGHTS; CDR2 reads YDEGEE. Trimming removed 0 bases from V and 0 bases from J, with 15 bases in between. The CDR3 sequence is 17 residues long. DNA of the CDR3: TGTGCCAGCAGCTTGGCCAAACAGGGAACGTACCAAGAGACCCAGTACTTC. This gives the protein CASSLAKQGTYQETQYF.

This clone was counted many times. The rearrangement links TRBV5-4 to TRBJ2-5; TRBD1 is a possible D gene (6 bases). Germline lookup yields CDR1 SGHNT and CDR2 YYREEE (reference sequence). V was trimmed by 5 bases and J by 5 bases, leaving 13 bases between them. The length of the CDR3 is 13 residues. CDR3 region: CASRVGGKETQYF. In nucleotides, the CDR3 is TGTGCCAGCAGAGTAGGGGGTAAGGAGACCCAGTACTTC.